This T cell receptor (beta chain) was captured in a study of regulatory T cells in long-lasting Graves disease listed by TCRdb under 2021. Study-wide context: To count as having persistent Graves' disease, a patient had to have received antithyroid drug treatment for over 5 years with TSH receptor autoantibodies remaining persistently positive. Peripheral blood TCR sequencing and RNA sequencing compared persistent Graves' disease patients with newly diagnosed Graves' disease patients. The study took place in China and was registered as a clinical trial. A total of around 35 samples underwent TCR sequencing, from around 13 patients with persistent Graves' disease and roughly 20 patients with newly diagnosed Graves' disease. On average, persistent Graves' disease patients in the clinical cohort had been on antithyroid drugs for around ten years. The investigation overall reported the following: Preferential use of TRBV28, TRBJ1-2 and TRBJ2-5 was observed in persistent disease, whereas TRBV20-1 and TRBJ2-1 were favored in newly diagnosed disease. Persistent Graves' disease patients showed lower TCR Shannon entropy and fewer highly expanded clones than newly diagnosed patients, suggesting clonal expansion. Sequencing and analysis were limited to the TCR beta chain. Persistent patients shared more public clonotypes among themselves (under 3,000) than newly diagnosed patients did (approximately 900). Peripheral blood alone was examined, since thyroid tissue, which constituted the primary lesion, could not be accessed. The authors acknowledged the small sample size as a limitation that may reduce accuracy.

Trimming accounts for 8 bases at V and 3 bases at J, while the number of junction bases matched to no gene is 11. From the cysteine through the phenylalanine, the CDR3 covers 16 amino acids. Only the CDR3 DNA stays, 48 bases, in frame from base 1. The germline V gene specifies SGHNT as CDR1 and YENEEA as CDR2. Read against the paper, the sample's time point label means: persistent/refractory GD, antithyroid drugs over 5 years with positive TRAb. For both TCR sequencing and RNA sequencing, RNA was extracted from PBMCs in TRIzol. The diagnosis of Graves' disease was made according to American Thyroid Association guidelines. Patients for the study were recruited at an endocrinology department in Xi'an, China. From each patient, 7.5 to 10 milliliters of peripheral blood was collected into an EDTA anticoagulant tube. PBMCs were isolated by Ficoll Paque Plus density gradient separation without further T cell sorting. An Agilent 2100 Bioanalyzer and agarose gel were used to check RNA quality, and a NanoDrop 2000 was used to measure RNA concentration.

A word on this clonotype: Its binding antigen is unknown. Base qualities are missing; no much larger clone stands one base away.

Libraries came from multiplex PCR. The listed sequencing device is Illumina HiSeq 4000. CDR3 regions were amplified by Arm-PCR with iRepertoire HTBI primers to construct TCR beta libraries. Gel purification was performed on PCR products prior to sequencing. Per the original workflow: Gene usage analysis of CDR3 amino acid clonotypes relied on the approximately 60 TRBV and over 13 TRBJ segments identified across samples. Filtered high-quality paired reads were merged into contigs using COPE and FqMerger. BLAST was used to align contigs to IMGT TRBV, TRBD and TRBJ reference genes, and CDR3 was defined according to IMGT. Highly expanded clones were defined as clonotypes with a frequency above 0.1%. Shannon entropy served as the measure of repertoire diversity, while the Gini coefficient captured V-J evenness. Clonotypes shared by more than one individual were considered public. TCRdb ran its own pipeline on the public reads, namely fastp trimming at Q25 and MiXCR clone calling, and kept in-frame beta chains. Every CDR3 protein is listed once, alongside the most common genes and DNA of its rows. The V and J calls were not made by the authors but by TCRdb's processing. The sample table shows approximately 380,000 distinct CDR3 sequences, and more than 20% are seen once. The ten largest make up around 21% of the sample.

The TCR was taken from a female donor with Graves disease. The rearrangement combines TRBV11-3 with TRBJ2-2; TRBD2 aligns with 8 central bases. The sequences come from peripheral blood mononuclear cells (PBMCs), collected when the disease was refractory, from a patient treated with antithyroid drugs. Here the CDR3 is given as CASPPRAGDHTGELFF. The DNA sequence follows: TGTGCCAGCCCCCCTCGAGCGGGGGACCACACCGGGGAGCTGTTTTTT.